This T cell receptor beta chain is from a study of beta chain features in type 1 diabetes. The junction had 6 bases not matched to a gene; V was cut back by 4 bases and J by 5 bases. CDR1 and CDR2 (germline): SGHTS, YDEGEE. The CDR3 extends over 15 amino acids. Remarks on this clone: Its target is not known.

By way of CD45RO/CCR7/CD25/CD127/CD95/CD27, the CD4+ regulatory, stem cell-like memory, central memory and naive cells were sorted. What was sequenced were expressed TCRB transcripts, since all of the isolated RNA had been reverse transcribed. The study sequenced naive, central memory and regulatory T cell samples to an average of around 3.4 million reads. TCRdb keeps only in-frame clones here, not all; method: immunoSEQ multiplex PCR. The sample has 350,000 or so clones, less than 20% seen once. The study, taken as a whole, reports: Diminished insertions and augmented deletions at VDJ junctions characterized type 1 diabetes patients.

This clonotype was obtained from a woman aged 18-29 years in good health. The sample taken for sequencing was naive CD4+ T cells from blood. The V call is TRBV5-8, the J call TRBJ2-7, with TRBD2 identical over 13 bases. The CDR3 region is CASSAGLAGAHEQYF. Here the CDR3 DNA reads TGTGCCAGCAGCGCAGGACTAGCGGGGGCTCACGAGCAGTACTTC.